The 10 T cell receptor beta chains below come from one sample, sequenced in a study of OX40 agonist ivuxolimab in advanced cancers. Measured with immunoSEQ multiplex PCR; TCRdb has only the in-frame clones, and not every one. The sample has tens of thousands of clones; 89% are singletons. The sample in question was CD4+ or CD8+ T cells sorted from blood, obtained in a trial of the OX40 agonist ivuxolimab. The receptor source for this set is an adult with an advanced solid tumor such as melanoma, head and neck, liver or kidney cancer.

This clone was seen a few times. J is TRBJ2-3 and V is TRBV2; 10 bases fit TRBD2. This CDR3 spans 15 amino acids. Germline-derived CDR1 and CDR2 are SNHLY and FYNNEI. J gave up 1 base and V 10 bases, and 8 bases lay outside the gene matches. CDR3 in amino acids: CAKSRAGGGTDTQYF. In DNA, the CDR3 is TGTGCCAAATCCAGAGCGGGAGGGGGCACAGATACGCAGTATTTT.

This clone came up once. The V call is TRBV10-3, the J call TRBJ2-2, with TRBD2 matching 7 bases. The germline CDR1 and CDR2 sequences are ENHRY and SYGVKD. V was clipped by 5 bases and J by 1 base; unmatched bases: 1. CDR3 length: 14 residues. The DNA for the CDR3 is TGTGCCATCAGTACGGGGGGGAACACCGGGGAGCTGTTTTTT. Residues: CAISTGGNTGELFF.

This clone was detected a few times. The chain recombines TRBV7-6 with TRBJ1-3, with unresolved D. This CDR3 comprises 12 residues. V was trimmed by 1 base and J by 9 bases, leaving 7 bases between them. The germline gives CDR1 SGHVS, CDR2 FNYEAQ. This CDR3 is CASSLEGFTIYF. The CDR3 coding sequence is TGTGCCAGCAGCTTAGAAGGGTTCACCATATATTTT.

V is TRBV7-6 and J is TRBJ2-3; D remains ambiguous. This CDR3 is 16 amino acids long. Germline CDR1 is SGHVS and CDR2 is FNYEAQ. V lost 1 base and J 0 bases, leaving 11 bases between the germline ends. CDR3 nucleotide sequence: TGTGCCAGCAGCTTAGATCGTGGGTATAGCACAGATACGCAGTATTTT. Translating it yields CASSLDRGYSTDTQYF.

V gene TRBV28 combines with J gene TRBJ2-2; D is uncertain. The CDR3 totals 14 residues. V lost 10 bases, J lost 3 bases, and 15 bases lay in between. Germline-derived CDR1 and CDR2 are MDHEN and SYDVKM. This CDR3 is CATAPVRDTGELFF. The CDR3 DNA sequence: TGTGCCACCGCGCCGGTTAGGGACACCGGGGAGCTGTTTTTT.

This clone was seen just once. This sequence joins TRBV5-4 and TRBJ2-5; TRBD2 matches 11 bases. The germline V gene has CDR1 SGHNT and CDR2 YYREEE (reference sequence). CDR3 length: 15 residues. V lost 4 bases, J lost 2 bases, and 4 bases stayed unmatched. CDR3: CASSHRTSGQETQYF. The CDR3 nucleotides are TGTGCCAGCAGCCACCGGACTAGCGGGCAAGAGACCCAGTACTTC.

The chain is built from TRBV5-4 and TRBJ2-2; TRBD2 matches 12 bases. CDR1 SGHNT and CDR2 YYREEE come from the germline V gene (reference sequence). The length of the CDR3 is 17 residues. V dropped 5 bases and J dropped 2; count of bases not matched to a gene: 7. The CDR3 sequence is CASRQTSGRRNTGELFF. CDR3 nucleotides: TGTGCCAGCAGGCAGACTAGCGGGAGACGAAACACCGGGGAGCTGTTTTTT.

V is TRBV11-3 and J is TRBJ2-3; D gene unclear. The germline V gene has CDR1 SGHNT and CDR2 YENEEA. CDR3 length: 19 residues. V was clipped by 0 bases and J by 1 base, with 20 bases between them. DNA of the CDR3: TGTGCCAGCAGCTTAGATCTCCGCCTCGCTTTCTACGGCACAGATACGCAGTATTTT. Translation gives CASSLDLRLAFYGTDTQYF. The entire variable domain, with the rest obtained from reference TRBV11-3 and TRBJ2-3, is as follows: EAGVVQSPRYKIIEKKQPVAFWCNPISGHNTLYWYLQNLGQGPELLIRYENEEAVDDSQLPKDRFSAERLKGVDSTLKIQPAELGDSAVYLCASSLDLRLAFYGTDTQYFGPGTRLTVL.

The chain carries TRBV7-2 and TRBJ2-3; D unresolved. V lost 7 bases and J lost 5, with 16 bases in between. Germline V lookup: CDR1 SGHTA, CDR2 FQGNSA. The CDR3 loop spans 14 amino acids. For the CDR3, the DNA is TGTGCCAGCAACAAGGGCTTCCTGCAAGATACGCAGTATTTT. It codes for CASNKGFLQDTQYF.

This rearrangement joins TRBV19 to TRBJ2-2; D remains unclear. The germline CDR1 and CDR2 sequences are LNHDA and SQIVND (reference sequence). V shed 5 bases and J shed 5 bases, with 12 bases lying between them. The CDR3 totals 14 residues. The CDR3 loop is CASSGLVRTGELFF. CDR3 nucleotide sequence: TGTGCCAGTAGTGGGCTAGTGAGGACCGGGGAGCTGTTTTTT.